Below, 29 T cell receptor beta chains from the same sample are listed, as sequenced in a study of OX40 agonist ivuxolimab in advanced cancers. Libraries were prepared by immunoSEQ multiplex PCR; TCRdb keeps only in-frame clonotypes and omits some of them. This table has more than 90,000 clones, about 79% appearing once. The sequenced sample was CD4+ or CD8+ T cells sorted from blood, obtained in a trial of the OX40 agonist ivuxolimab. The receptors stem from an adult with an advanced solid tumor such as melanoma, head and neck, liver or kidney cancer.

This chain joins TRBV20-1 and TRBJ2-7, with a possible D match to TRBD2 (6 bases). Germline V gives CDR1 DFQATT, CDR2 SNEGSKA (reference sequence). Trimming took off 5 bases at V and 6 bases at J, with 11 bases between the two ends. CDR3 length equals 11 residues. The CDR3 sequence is CSAVRGGEQYF. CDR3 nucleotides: TGCAGTGCTGTCCGGGGAGGCGAGCAGTACTTC.

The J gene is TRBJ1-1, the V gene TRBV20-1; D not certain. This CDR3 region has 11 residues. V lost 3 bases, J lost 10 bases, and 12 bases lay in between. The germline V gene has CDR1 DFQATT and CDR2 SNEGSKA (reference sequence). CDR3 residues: CSARDDMLAFF. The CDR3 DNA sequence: TGCAGTGCTAGGGATGATATGTTAGCTTTCTTT.

In DNA, the CDR3 is TGTGCCAGCAGCTTAGTAACCAGGGGCGGGGAGCTGTTTTTT. Translation gives CASSLVTRGGELFF. The chain has TRBV7-7 and TRBJ2-2, with a tentative D call TRBD1 (6 bases). From germline, CDR1 is SSHAT and CDR2 FNYEAQ (reference sequence). V was trimmed by 1 base and J by 7 bases, leaving 10 bases between them. CDR3 length equals 14 residues.

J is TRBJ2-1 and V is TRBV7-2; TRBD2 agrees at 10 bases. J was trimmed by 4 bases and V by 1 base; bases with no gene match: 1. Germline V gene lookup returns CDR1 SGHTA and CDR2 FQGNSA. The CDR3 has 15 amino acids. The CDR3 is CASSLEGLAYNEQFF. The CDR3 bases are TGTGCCAGCAGCTTAGAGGGACTAGCGTACAATGAGCAGTTCTTC.

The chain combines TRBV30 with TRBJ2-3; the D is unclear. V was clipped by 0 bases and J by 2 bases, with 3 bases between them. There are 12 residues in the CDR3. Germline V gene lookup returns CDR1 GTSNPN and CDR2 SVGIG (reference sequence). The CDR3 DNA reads TGTGCCTGGAGTGTTACCACAGATACGCAGTATTTT. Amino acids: CAWSVTTDTQYF.

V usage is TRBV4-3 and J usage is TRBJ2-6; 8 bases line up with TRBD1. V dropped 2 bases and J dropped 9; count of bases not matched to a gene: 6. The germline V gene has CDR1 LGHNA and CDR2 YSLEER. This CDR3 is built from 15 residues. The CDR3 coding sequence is TGCGCCAGCAGCCAAACGACAGGGGCGGGCAACGTCCTGACTTTC. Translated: CASSQTTGAGNVLTF.

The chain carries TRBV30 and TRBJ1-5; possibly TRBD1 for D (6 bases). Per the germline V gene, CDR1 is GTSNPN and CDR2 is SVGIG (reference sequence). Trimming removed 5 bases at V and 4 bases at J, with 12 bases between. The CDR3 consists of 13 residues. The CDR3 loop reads CAWGGDTNQPQHF. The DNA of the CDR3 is TGTGCCTGGGGGGGGGACACAAATCAGCCCCAGCATTTT.

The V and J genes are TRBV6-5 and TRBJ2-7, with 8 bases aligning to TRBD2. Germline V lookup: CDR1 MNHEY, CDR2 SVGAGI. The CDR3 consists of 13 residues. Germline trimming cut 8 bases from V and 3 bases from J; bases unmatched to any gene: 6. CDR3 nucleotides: TGTGCCAGCGGAGCTAGCGGGCGCTACGAGCAGTACTTC. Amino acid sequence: CASGASGRYEQYF.

This CDR3 reads CASSEERRTEAFF. The CDR3 DNA follows: TGTGCCAGCAGTGAGGAAAGGCGCACTGAAGCTTTCTTT. The V call is TRBV6-1, the J call TRBJ1-1; no definite D call. Germline V gene data show CDR1 as MNHNS and CDR2 as SASEGT. This CDR3 region has 13 residues. Trimming removed 3 bases from V and 4 bases from J, with 9 bases in between.

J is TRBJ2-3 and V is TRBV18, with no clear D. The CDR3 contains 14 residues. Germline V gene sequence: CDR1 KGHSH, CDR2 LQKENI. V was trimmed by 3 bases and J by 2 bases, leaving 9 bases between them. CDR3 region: CASSPDWDTDTQYF. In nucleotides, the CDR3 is TGTGCCAGCTCACCCGACTGGGACACAGATACGCAGTATTTT. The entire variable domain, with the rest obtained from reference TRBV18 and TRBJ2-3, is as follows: NAGVMQNPRHLVRRRGQEARLRCSPMKGHSHVYWYRQLPEEGLKFMVYLQKENIIDESGMPKERFSAEFPKEGPSILRIQQVVRGDSAAYFCASSPDWDTDTQYFGPGTRLTVL.

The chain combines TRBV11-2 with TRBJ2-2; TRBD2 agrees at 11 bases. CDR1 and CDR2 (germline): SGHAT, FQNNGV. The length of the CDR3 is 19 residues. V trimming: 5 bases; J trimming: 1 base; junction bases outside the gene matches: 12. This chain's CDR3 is CASSPRGLAGGMNTGELFF. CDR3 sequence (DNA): TGTGCCAGCAGCCCTAGGGGGCTAGCGGGAGGAATGAACACCGGGGAGCTGTTTTTT.

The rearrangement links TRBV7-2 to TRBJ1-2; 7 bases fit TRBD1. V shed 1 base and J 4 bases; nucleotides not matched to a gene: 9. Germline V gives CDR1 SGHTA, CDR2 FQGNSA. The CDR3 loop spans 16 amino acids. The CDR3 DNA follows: TGTGCCAGCAGCTTAGTATCCGGGGACAGACCCTATGGCTACACCTTC. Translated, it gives CASSLVSGDRPYGYTF.

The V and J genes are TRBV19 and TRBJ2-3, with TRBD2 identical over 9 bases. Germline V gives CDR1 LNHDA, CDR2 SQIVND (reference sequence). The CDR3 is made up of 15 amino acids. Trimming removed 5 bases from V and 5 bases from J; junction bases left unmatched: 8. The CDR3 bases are TGTGCCAGTAGTGACGGGAGGCGGGGGGGAGATACGCAGTATTTT. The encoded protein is CASSDGRRGGDTQYF.

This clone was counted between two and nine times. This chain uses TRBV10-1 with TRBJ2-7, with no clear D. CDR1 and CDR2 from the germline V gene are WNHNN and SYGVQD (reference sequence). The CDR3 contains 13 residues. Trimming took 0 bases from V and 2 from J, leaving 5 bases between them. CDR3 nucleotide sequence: TGCGCCAGCAGTGAGTCGGCCACCTACGAGCAGTACTTC. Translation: CASSESATYEQYF.

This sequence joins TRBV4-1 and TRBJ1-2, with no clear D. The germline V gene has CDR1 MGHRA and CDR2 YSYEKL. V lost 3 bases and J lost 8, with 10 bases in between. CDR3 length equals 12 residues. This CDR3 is CASSHPIRGYTF. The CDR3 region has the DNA TGCGCCAGCAGCCACCCTATAAGGGGCTACACCTTC.

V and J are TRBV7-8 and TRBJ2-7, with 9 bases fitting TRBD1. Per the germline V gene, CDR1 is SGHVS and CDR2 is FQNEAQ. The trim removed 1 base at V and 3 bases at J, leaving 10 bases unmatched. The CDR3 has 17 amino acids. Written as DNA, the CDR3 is TGTGCCAGCAGCTTAGGAACACCGGGGACAGGGATCTACGAGCAGTACTTC. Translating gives CASSLGTPGTGIYEQYF.

The CDR3 DNA reads TGCGCCAGCAGCTTGGAGGGGGGCTGGGGAGAGCAGTACTTC. As protein: CASSLEGGWGEQYF. This chain joins TRBV5-1 and TRBJ2-7; the D call may be TRBD1 or TRBD2 (6 bases each). Germline V gene sequence: CDR1 SGHRS, CDR2 YFSETQ. This CDR3 contains 14 residues. V was trimmed by 0 bases and J by 7 bases, leaving 14 bases between them.

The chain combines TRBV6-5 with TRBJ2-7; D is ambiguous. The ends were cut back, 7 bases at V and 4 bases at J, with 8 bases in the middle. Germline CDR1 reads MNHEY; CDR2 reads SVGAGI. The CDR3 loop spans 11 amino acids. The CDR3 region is CASTVGYEQYF. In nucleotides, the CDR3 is TGTGCCAGCACCGTGGGGTACGAGCAGTACTTC.

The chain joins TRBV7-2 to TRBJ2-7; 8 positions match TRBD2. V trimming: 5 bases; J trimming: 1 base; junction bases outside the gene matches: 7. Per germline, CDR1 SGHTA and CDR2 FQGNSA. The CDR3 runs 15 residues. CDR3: CASSPPGGGSYEQYF. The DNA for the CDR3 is TGTGCCAGCAGCCCCCCCGGGGGGGGGTCCTACGAGCAGTACTTC.

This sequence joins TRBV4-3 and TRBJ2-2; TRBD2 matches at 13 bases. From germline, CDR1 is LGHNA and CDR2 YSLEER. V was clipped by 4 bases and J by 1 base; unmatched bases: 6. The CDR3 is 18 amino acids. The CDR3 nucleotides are TGCGCCAGCAGCCCTCGGACTAGCGGGGGCCTGAACACCGGGGAGCTGTTTTTT. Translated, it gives CASSPRTSGGLNTGELFF.

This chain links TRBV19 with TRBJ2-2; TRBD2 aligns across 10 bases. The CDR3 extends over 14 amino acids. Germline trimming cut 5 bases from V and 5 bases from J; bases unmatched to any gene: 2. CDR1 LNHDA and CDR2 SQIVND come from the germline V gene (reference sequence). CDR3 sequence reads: CASSLAGATGELFF. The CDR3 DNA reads TGTGCCAGTAGTCTAGCGGGAGCAACCGGGGAGCTGTTTTTT.

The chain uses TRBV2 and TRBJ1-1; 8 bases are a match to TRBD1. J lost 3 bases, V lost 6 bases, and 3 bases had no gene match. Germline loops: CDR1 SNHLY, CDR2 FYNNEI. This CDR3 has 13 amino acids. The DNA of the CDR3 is TGTGCCAGCAGGAAGGACAGGGACACTGAAGCTTTCTTT. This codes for CASRKDRDTEAFF.

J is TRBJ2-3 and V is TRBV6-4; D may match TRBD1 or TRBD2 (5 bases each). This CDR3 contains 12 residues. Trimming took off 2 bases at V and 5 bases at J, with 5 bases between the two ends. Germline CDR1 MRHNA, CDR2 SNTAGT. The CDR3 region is CASSDGGDTQYF. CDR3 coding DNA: TGTGCCAGCAGTGACGGGGGAGATACGCAGTATTTT.

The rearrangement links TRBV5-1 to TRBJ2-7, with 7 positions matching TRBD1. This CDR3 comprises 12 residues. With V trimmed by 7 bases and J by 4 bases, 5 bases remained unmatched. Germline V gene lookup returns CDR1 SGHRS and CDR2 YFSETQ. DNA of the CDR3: TGCGCCAGCCATACAGGGGATTACGAGCAGTACTTC. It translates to CASHTGDYEQYF.

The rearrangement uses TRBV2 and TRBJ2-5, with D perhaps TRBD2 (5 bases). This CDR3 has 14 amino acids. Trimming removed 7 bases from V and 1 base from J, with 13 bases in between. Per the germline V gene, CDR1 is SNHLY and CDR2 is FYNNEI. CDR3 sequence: CASNRMGAQETQYF. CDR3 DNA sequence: TGTGCCAGCAATCGGATGGGAGCCCAAGAGACCCAGTACTTC.

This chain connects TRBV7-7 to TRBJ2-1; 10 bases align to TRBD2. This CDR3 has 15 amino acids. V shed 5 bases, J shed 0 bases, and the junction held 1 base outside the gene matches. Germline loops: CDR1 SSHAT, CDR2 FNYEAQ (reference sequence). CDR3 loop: CASSPSGSSYNEQFF. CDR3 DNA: TGTGCCAGCAGCCCTAGCGGGAGCTCCTACAATGAGCAGTTCTTC.

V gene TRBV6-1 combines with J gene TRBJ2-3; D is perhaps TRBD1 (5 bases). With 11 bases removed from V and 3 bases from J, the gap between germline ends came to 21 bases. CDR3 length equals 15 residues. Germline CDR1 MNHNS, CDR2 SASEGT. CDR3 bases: TGTGCCGGAAGAGCAGACAGCCTATCTACAGATACGCAGTATTTT. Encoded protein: CAGRADSLSTDTQYF.

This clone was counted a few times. The CDR3 protein is CSVRSGQGADTQYF. The CDR3, as DNA: TGCAGCGTTAGGTCCGGACAGGGAGCAGATACGCAGTATTTT. This chain connects TRBV29-1 to TRBJ2-3, with 8 nucleotides matching TRBD1. Germline CDR1 SQVTM, CDR2 ANQGSEA. With 5 bases clipped from V and 4 bases from J, the junction kept 8 bases outside the gene matches. The CDR3 extends over 14 amino acids.

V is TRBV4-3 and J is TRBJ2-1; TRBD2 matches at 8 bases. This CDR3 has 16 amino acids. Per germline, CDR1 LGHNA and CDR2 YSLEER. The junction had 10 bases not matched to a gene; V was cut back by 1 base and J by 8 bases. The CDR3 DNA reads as TGCGCCAGCAGCCAAGGTCCGGGACTAGTTAGAGATGAGCAGTTCTTC. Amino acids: CASSQGPGLVRDEQFF.